The entry below gives a single TCR beta chain sequence along with its context. Its antigen is still unknown. Nothing much larger sits one base from this clone, and base qualities are not available. From cysteine to phenylalanine, the CDR3 is 16 amino acids long. Solely the CDR3 DNA is kept, with 48 bases framed from the first base. CDR1 and CDR2 are drawn from the germline V gene: SGDLS, YYNGEE. The V end loses 0 bases and the J end loses 0 bases, and a stretch of 9 bases separates them. The cohort was made up of roughly 670 healthy bone marrow donors. Cohort members were all nominally healthy when sampled, although unrecorded immune exposures were likely present. The donor was CMV seronegative and was included in the group of approximately 350 seronegative cohort members. A peripheral blood sample was provided by each donor, and peripheral blood mononuclear cells were used for TCR beta sequencing. The Qiagen DNeasy Blood Extraction Kit was used to extract genomic DNA from the blood cell samples.

The data are from a study of cytomegalovirus exposure and HLA in healthy donors (TCRdb year 2017). For the study in its entirety: An earlier analysis of some 600 of the donors reported around 280 Gb of sequence data and 95 million to 140 million unique TCR beta sequences obtained from around 170 million T cells. In a later analysis, previously published TCR beta repertoires from 670 or so donors were re-analyzed and high-resolution HLA genotyping was added so that TCR occurrence patterns could be studied. The number of donors typed differed by locus, with about 629-630 for A, B, C, DRB1 and DQB1, around 560 for DQA1, over 600 for DPA1, and approximately 470 for DPB1. A separate validation cohort of approximately 120 different subjects was used in addition to the approximately 670-subject first cohort. Donor age, sex, ethnicity and CMV serostatus were compiled together with the repertoire data. Roughly 310 gigabases of sequencing data and 70 million to 100 million unique TCR sequences were included in an early release covering several hundred HLA-typed donors. Class I and class II HLA loci were covered by the typing at four-digit resolution. On average, around 230,000 unique TCR beta nucleotide sequences were sequenced per donor among 350 to 400 genotyped donors of the cohort, with about 19% of those sequences being non-productive. The study was designed to test whether signatures of past pathogen exposure could be identified by cataloging public T cell receptors. An earlier analysis of roughly 580 of the donors used high-throughput TCR beta sequencing to judge whether each TCR beta V gene segment behaved as functional or pseudogenic. All discovery cohort repertoires had been generated on a single sequencing platform. Four to six DR-DQ haplotypes were handled as single units for association and clustering, since linkage in the cohort was strong. A later genetic analysis used genome-wide SNP genotypes for about three fifths of the 666 donors, treating that subset as a discovery cohort. Of the 398 genotyped donors, over 65% fell in the genetic ancestry cluster associated with self-reported Caucasian donors. In the later analysis, no new phenotypic data were used to find candidate immune exposures; instead, reliance was placed on TCR beta sequences and their occurrence across donors. Using immunosequencing, the study profiled T cell repertoires from about 620 subjects and related those repertoires to cytomegalovirus serostatus. To predict cytomegalovirus infection status, the study brought together high-throughput TCR immunosequencing, statistical association of individual TCRs with disease status, and machine learning.

Overall results and qualifications from the work: The study listed 150 to 200 TCR beta chains as associated with cytomegalovirus. A later analysis found that HLA-associated TCR beta chains were more clonally expanded and had lower generation probabilities than equally common non-associated chains. Presence/absence analyses assumed roughly uniform sequencing depth across donors, an assumption that may not hold. Around 16 rarely observed V segments, including chromosome 9 orphons, were excluded from the earlier analysis of a few hundred of the donors because counts were too low. A later analysis associated about 16,000 TCR beta sequences with specific HLA alleles at a false discovery rate of 0.05. According to the authors, the approach could potentially be generalized to other disease states and immunological phenotypes. The classifier was reported to diagnose cytomegalovirus status with high specificity and sensitivity in both the original cohort and the validation cohort. In an earlier analysis of about 540 of the donors, most TCR beta V segments were observed in productive rearrangements about 87% or about 30% of the time, broadly matching IMGT annotations. A further reported finding was that TCR beta sequences accurately predicted the HLA-A and HLA-B alleles for most subjects in the first cohort. A few of the identified cytomegalovirus-associated TCR beta chains were confirmed in vitro to be specific for cytomegalovirus antigens. A later analysis reported that several top co-occurrence clusters appeared linked to parvovirus B19, influenza, CMV and Epstein-Barr virus. While some public TCRs were present in many individuals, most TCR sequences turned up only very rarely across donors. When HLA alleles, especially DR and DQ, strongly co-occurred, attributing TCR associations to individual alleles was difficult. Compared with the 666-donor mean, donors in an Asian-associated ancestry cluster had fewer N-insertions in productive TCRs, according to a later genetic analysis. The only immune exposure information available for the cohort was CMV serostatus. HLA typing was unavailable for some donors at each locus, so association tests used only the typed subset. Correlated functional status among segregating V segments might be attributable to linkage disequilibrium, but an unknown experimental factor could not be ruled out. A later analysis found that TCR association rates varied across HLA loci, with DRB1 alleles showing the most associated TCRs and HLA-C alleles the fewest. The sequencing pipeline was judged likely to have produced a cluster of highly shared sequence variants as a technical artifact. In a later analysis, most CMV-associated TCR beta chains were found to appear HLA-restricted, with HLA associations seemingly driven largely by CMV exposure. This cohort had only TCR beta chains sequenced, and the lack of alpha or paired-chain data limited which features could be detected. The 87-base-pair reads could not distinguish some IMGT-functional V segments, including TRBV6-2 and TRBV6-3, so those segments were excluded. A later genetic analysis associated a missense DCLRE1C variant with V-gene and J-gene trimming of TCR beta chains, and an independent cohort replicated the association.

Libraries came from the immunoSEQ multiplex PCR assay. For the multiplex PCR, a mixture combining 60 forward primers for TCR Vbeta segments and 13 reverse primers for TCR Jbeta segments was used. A multiplex PCR assay on genomic DNA amplified the CDR3 region of rearranged TCR beta genes. The Illumina HiSeq System was used to sequence the amplified TCR beta libraries as 87-base-pair reads. Per the authors' processing: A later analysis counted tens of millions of unique TCR beta chains across the 550 to 800 repertoires, and 10 million to 11 million of these chains were shared by at least two donors. A nearest-neighbor algorithm error-corrected the raw reads and collapsed the reads into unique sequences, merging closely related sequences to remove PCR and sequencing errors. CDR3 sequences were aligned to IMGT reference sequences to assign V, D and J gene segments. For a sequence to be retained, a match of at least six nucleotides to both a V gene segment and a J gene segment was required. Rearrangements were called productive when the CDR3 lacked stop codons and stayed in frame with V and J; all others were non-productive. Following IMGT convention, CDR3 was defined as the stretch from the second conserved V-encoded cysteine to the conserved J-encoded phenylalanine. The earlier analysis of about 530 of the donors excluded any sequence lacking an unambiguous match to a single V gene segment. In an earlier analysis of several hundred of the donors, V segments were called functional above 56.7% productive rearrangements and were called segregating when the between-donor standard deviation exceeded 5%. A statistical classification framework was developed to diagnose cytomegalovirus status using the catalog of TCR beta chain sequences. A later analysis assigned V and J genes by comparing TCR nucleotide sequences with IMGT/GENE-DB human TR gene sequences. In a later analysis, CDR3 sequences and most-parsimonious VDJ recombination scenarios were assigned using the TCRdist pipeline. In a later analysis, each TCR beta chain was defined by its CDR3 amino acid sequence together with its V-gene family, and reads without a unique V-gene family were excluded. To address suspected cross-contamination and a sequencing artifact, a later analysis removed roughly 580 highly shared, low-generation-probability nucleotide sequences. For each public chain, a later analysis derived a clonal expansion index from normalized ranks of inferred template counts within each repertoire. In a later analysis, generation probabilities were computed with a VDJ recombination model fitted to out-of-frame rearrangements, and the resulting probabilities were checked against IGoR. A later analysis scored TCR-TCR, TCR-HLA and TCR-CMV co-occurrence with hypergeometric tests, applying a repertoire-size bias correction to TCR pairs. To estimate false discovery rates, a later analysis permuted the HLA or CMV assignments 20 times. In a later analysis, co-occurring TCRs were grouped with DBSCAN, and TCRdist sequence similarity was added when clustering was performed within HLA-allele-positive subsets. Co-occurrence clustering excluded repertoires with fewer than 30,000 or more than 120,000 public chains, plus five with anomalous nucleotide sharing. Sourced from immuneACCESS, this table was stored by TCRdb with only in-frame sequences that have V and J called. A share of the clones is absent; for the studies checked, an unresolved V gene accounts for under half, and the remainder has no known explanation. That table furnishes V, J and clone size, whereas the DNA furnished D and trimming. Within this sample are around 170,000 clones, with roughly 87% of them counted one time only. The top ten constitute 1.5% to 1.9% of the sample.

This TCR was sampled from a man in his forties in good health and CMV-seronegative. The sequence is built from TRBV9 and TRBJ2-2, with TRBD2 as a weak D call on 5 bases. The specimen sequenced was PBMCs. The nucleotide sequence reads as follows: TGTGCCAGCAGCGTAGAAGCGGCGACGAACACCGGGGAGCTGTTTTTT. The translation is CASSVEAATNTGELFF.